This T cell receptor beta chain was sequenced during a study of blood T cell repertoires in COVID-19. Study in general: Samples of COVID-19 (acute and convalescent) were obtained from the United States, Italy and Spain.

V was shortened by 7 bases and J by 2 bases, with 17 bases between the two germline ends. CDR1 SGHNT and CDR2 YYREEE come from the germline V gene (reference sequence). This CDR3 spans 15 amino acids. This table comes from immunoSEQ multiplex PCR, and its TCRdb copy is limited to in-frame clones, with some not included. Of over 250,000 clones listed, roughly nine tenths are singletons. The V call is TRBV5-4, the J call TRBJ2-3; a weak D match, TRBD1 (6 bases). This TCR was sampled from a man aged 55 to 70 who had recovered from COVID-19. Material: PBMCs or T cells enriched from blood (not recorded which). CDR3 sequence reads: CASQKEQGLTDTQYF. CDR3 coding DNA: TGTGCCAGCCAAAAGGAGCAGGGGCTCACAGATACGCAGTATTTT.